Sequencing of this T cell receptor beta chain was carried out in a study of blood T cell repertoires in COVID-19 (dated by TCRdb to between 2020 and 2021). About the study as a whole: Samples covering the acute and convalescent phases of COVID-19 were provided by collaborators in the United States, Italy and Spain. The material from the prospective study consisted of cDNA or gDNA derived from T cells, B-cell-depleted T cells, or PBMCs. Subjects who had been exposed to COVID-19, were actively infected with it, or had recovered from it provided the deeply sampled blood TCRbeta repertoires that made up the dataset. The repertoires were made available in a free public database intended to serve as a resource for research on the immune response to SARS-CoV-2. Samples came from the ongoing ImmuneRACE study (first 160 participants) plus 1,254 subjects from 6 global collaborators. A de-identified subject ID, COVID-19 status, age in years and sex were almost always included in the sample metadata. Where available, HLA class I and class II types were taken from metadata supplied by the sample provider and were not determined by assay-based typing.

TCRbeta CDR3 regions were amplified from genomic DNA by means of the immunoSEQ Assay, a bias-controlled multiplex PCR. Processing in the source paper ran as follows. The number of nucleated cells in each sample was estimated from the amplification of reference gene primers within the assay. Sequence reads were collapsed and filtered to measure the absolute abundance of every unique TCRbeta CDR3 rearrangement. For each sample, productive Simpson clonality was calculated as the square root of Simpson's diversity index over productive rearrangements. TCRdb took this table from immuneACCESS and kept in-frame rearrangements with V and J called. Such tables lack part of the clones; where checked against another copy, unresolved V genes explain under half of the gap, and the rest is unexplained. The DNA gave D and trimming, while V, J and clone size come from that table. The sample yields some 290,000 clones; just under 90% were counted once. Of the sample, almost 9.5% falls within the top ten clones.

Findings and caveats that apply to the study as a whole: Clinical and demographic metadata were provided uncurated, with the amount varying by source and participant.

As encoded in the germline V gene (reference sequence), CDR1 is PRHDT while CDR2 is FYEKMQ. The CDR3 covers 17 residues, taking in both the cysteine and the phenylalanine. Solely the CDR3 DNA is kept, with 51 bases framed from the first base. The germline V and J ends show losses of 3 bases and 2 bases respectively, and no gene match explains 10 bases of the junction. Worth noting for this clone: Its target antigen remains unknown. Base qualities are not at hand, and no much larger clone is one base apart.

Participants in the prospective study were aged roughly 18 to 89 years, lived in 20 to 25 United States geographic areas, and enrolled through a virtual design. In the prospective study, cohorts were assigned on the basis of participant-reported clinical history obtained from a screening survey and a study questionnaire. Recovered participants in ImmuneRACE Cohort 3 were defined as having two consecutive negative NP/OP PCR tests, clearance from a healthcare professional, or resolution of symptoms. In the prospective study, whole blood, serum and a nasopharyngeal or oropharyngeal swab were collected from each participant by mobile phlebotomists. Prospective study participants could optionally give additional blood draws and questionnaires over an approximately two-month period. Prospective study blood samples were shipped either frozen or at room temperature before DNA extraction.

The TCR sequence derives from a woman aged 30 to 39 who had recovered from COVID-19. Sequenced: PBMCs or T cells enriched from blood (not recorded which). The chain is assembled from TRBV13 and TRBJ2-3, and 8 bases in between align with TRBD2. The nucleotides are TGTGCCAGCAGCTTCGGCACGGGACTAGGGGACACAGATACGCAGTATTTT. This yields the protein CASSFGTGLGDTDTQYF.